Reported below is one T cell receptor beta chain. Only in-frame clones appear in the TCRdb table, and some are missing; sequencing was by immunoSEQ multiplex PCR. The sample has over 100,000 clones, 80% to 95% seen once. These data belong to a study of control samples from healthy donors and cancer patients. This CDR3 has 12 residues. CDR1 and CDR2 (germline): SQVTM, ANQGSEA. Trimming pared 4 bases from V and 7 bases from J, leaving 11 bases between. The chain uses TRBV29-1 and TRBJ1-3; D is ambiguous. Sequenced material: blood. The receptor was isolated from a man aged 40-50 years in good health. In nucleotides, the CDR3 is TGCAGCGTTGGAACCCCGGGGAACACCATATATTTT. Its protein product is CSVGTPGNTIYF. Complete variable domain (other parts from reference TRBV29-1 and TRBJ1-3): SAVISQKPSRDICQRGTSLTIQCQVDSQVTMMFWYRQQPGQSLTLIATANQGSEATYESGFVIDKFPISRPNLTFSTLTVSNMSPEDSSIYLCSVGTPGNTIYFGEGSWLTVV.